Listed here are 9 T cell receptor beta chains from one sample, sequenced in a study of T cell changes during pregnancy in multiple sclerosis. Clones were read by immunoSEQ multiplex PCR, and TCRdb kept only the in-frame ones, dropping some. The top ten clones hold approximately 0.73% of a sample with about 44,000 clones, roughly 92% of them seen once. This sample comprised CD4+ T cells from peripheral blood mononuclear cells, obtained in the first trimester of pregnancy. These receptors were taken from a female donor with multiple sclerosis, enrolled in a pregnancy study.

The chain recombines TRBV5-4 with TRBJ2-2; no firm D call. The CDR3 has 15 amino acids. Germline loops: CDR1 SGHNT, CDR2 YYREEE (reference sequence). V lost 0 bases to trimming and J lost 4 bases, with 10 bases between them. The CDR3 coding sequence is TGTGCCAGCAGCTTGGTGGGCCTACCCACCGGGGAGCTGTTTTTT. Translated, it gives CASSLVGLPTGELFF.

This clone was detected only once. Here the CDR3 DNA reads TGTGCCACCAGCTCACTAGCGGTCCAGTTCTTC. Encoded protein: CATSSLAVQFF. The V gene is TRBV15, the J gene TRBJ2-1, with 8 bases identical to TRBD2. Per the germline V gene, CDR1 is LNHNV and CDR2 is YYDKDF (reference sequence). Unmatched junction bases numbered 4, after V lost 5 bases and J lost 13 bases. The CDR3 spans 11 residues.

The chain recombines TRBV10-3 with TRBJ2-1, with TRBD1 matching 7 bases. Germline assignment: CDR1 ENHRY and CDR2 SYGVKD. The V gene end was trimmed by 4 bases and the J gene end by 7 bases; junction bases not matched to a gene: 7. The CDR3 has 14 residues. The CDR3 DNA reads TGTGCCATCAGTGCCCTAGGGACAGAAAATGAGCAGTTCTTC. The encoded protein is CAISALGTENEQFF.

The rearrangement uses TRBV21-1 and TRBJ1-2. TRBV21-1 is described as a pseudogene. The CDR3 length is 17 residues. CDR3 bases: TGTGCCAGCAGCAAAGCGCCCCCCGGGGGGGTAGGTTGCGGCTACACCTTC. Translated, it gives CASSKAPPGGVGCGYTF.

CDR3 sequence reads: CASSLDSINYEQYF. DNA of the CDR3: TGCGCCAGCAGCTTGGACTCAATCAACTACGAGCAGTACTTC. The V and J genes are TRBV5-1 and TRBJ2-7; D not certain. The CDR3 is 14 amino acids. Trimming pared 0 bases from V and 3 bases from J, leaving 10 bases between. Germline V CDR1 and CDR2: SGHRS, YFSETQ.

The chain uses TRBV2 and TRBJ1-1, with 7 bases aligning to TRBD1. The CDR3 is 13 residues long. In germline, CDR1 is SNHLY, CDR2 FYNNEI. V lost 5 bases and J lost 10; bases outside the gene matches: 10. The CDR3 DNA is TGTGCCAGCAGTATACAGGGGCTTGCTGGAGCTTTCTTT. It specifies CASSIQGLAGAFF.

The gene calls are TRBV30 and TRBJ1-4; the match to TRBD1 covers 10 bases. Germline V CDR1 and CDR2: GTSNPN, SVGIG (reference sequence). CDR3 length equals 14 residues. Trimming cost V 3 bases and J 5 bases; bases outside gene matches: 3. CDR3 in DNA: TGTGCCTGGAGGCGGACAGGGGGGAATGAAAAACTGTTTTTT. It translates to CAWRRTGGNEKLFF.

V gene TRBV5-1 combines with J gene TRBJ2-7; the D gene is possibly TRBD1 (6 bases). This CDR3 is 15 amino acids long. From germline, CDR1 is SGHRS and CDR2 YFSETQ. Deletions cut 1 base from V and 5 bases from J, with 16 bases between. The CDR3: CASSLPGAFSDEQYF. CDR3 sequence (DNA): TGCGCCAGCAGCTTGCCAGGGGCTTTCTCTGACGAGCAGTACTTC. Full variable domain (rest looked up from reference TRBV5-1 and TRBJ2-7): KAGVTQTPRYLIKTRGQQVTLSCSPISGHRSVSWYQQTPGQGLQFLFEYFSETQRNKGNFPGRFSGRQFSNSRSEMNVSTLELGDSALYLCASSLPGAFSDEQYFGPGTRLTVT.

The chain is built from TRBV25-1 and TRBJ2-1; 8 bases align to TRBD2. V lost 3 bases, J lost 9 bases, and 10 bases stayed unmatched. The germline gives CDR1 MGHDK, CDR2 SYGVNS. This CDR3 region has 15 residues. The CDR3 loop reads CASSDKPGLGSEQFF. The CDR3 nucleotides read TGTGCCAGCAGTGATAAACCGGGACTAGGGAGTGAGCAGTTCTTC.